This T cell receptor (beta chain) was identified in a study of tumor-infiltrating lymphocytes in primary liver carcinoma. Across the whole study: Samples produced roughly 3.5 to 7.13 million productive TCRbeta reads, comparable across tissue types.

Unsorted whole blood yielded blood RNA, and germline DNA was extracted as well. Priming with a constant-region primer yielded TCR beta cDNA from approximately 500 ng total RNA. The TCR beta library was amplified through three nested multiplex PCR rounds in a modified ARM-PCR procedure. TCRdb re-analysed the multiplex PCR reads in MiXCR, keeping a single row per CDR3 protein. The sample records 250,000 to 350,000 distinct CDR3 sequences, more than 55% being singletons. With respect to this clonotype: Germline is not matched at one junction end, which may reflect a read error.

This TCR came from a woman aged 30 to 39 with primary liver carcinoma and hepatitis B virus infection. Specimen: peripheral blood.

In DNA, the CDR3 is TGTACCAGCAGCTTGGGGGGGCAGAGGTCAACAGATACGCAGTATTTT. This translates into CTSSLGGQRSTDTQYF. The chain is built from TRBV11-2 and TRBJ2-3; D possibly corresponds to TRBD2 (7 bases). Germline V gives CDR1 SGHAT, CDR2 FQNNGV. The CDR3 runs 16 residues.